This section outlines one T cell receptor (beta chain) sequence together with its context. The antigen is not known. This record comes from a study of regulatory T cells in long-lasting Graves disease. Overall study findings and caveats: Patients with persistent disease showed a bias toward TRBV28, TRBJ1-2 and TRBJ2-5.

PBMCs were the source of the RNA used for TCR sequencing. Each CDR3 protein gets one entry after TCRdb re-called the reads with MiXCR. Counted here are roughly 1,200 distinct CDR3 sequences, approximately 55% occurring once; the ten biggest clones make up 9.5% to 13%. Germline V gene sequence: CDR1 SGHTA, CDR2 FQGNSA. Trimming took 2 bases from V and 3 from J; bases not matched to a gene: 2. The CDR3 extends over 14 amino acids. V usage is TRBV7-2 and J usage is TRBJ2-7; TRBD2 agrees at 9 bases. Sequenced here: peripheral blood mononuclear cells (PBMCs), sampled with antithyroid drug treatment, in newly diagnosed or persistent Graves disease (not recorded which). This clonotype originated in a female donor with Graves disease. The CDR3 region is CASSLTSGFYEQYF. In nucleotides, the CDR3 is TGTGCCAGCAGCTTAACTAGCGGGTTCTACGAGCAGTACTTC.